This T cell receptor (beta chain) was found in a study of TIL therapy for anti-PD-1-resistant metastatic lung cancer. The libraries were made with immunoSEQ v3. Each library reached some 2 million read pairs, or 5-6 million at deep level. TCRdb's table, derived via immunoSEQ multiplex PCR, lists solely in-frame clones and lacks some. The sample includes under 60,000 clones, approximately 83% of them seen just once. As to time point: pre-treatment sample, taken before nivolumab and TIL therapy. This clone is a singleton in its sample. The receptor's source is a person aged 25-85 years with non-small cell lung cancer. Sample: blood, taken at baseline.

In DNA form, the CDR3 reads TGTGCCAGCAGTTTACTAACACCGAACACTGAAGCTTTCTTT. Protein product: CASSLLTPNTEAFF. The gene calls are TRBV27 and TRBJ1-1; D not certain. The V and J ends lost 2 bases and 1 base respectively, with 8 bases between them. Per the germline V gene, CDR1 is MNHEY and CDR2 is SMNVEV (reference sequence). The CDR3 sequence is 14 residues long.